This T cell receptor beta chain is drawn from a study of cytomegalovirus exposure and HLA in healthy donors. V dropped 6 bases and J dropped 8 bases, with 10 bases sitting between them. The germline gives CDR1 SGHDN, CDR2 FVKESK. The CDR3 has 11 residues. The PCR contained 60 Vbeta and 13 Jbeta primers. Produced via immunoSEQ multiplex PCR; TCRdb's table is partial and in-frame only. The sample contains 150,000 to 200,000 clones, around 81% of which appear only once. Sequenced material: PBMCs. The receptor was derived from a young man in good health and CMV-seronegative. J is TRBJ1-1 and V is TRBV14; possible D gene TRBD1, 5 bases. The CDR3 here is CASSPGGEAFF. Written as DNA, the CDR3 is TGTGCCAGCAGTCCCGGGGGGGAAGCTTTCTTT. Supplemented by reference TRBV14 and TRBJ1-1, the full variable domain reads EAGVTQFPSHSVIEKGQTVTLRCDPISGHDNLYWYRRVMGKEIKFLLHFVKESKQDESGMPNNRFLAERTGGTYSTLKVQPAELEDSGVYFCASSPGGEAFFGQGTRLTVV.